This is a list of T cell receptor beta chains from one sample in a study of T cell repertoires in cytomegalovirus infection. One entry per CDR3 protein, called by TCRdb with MiXCR from the reads. The data show over 300,000 distinct CDR3 sequences, about a sixth seen once. The sequenced material came from PBMCs. These receptors were collected from a human donor in good health (CMV status not recorded). Some clones in this sample may be carry-over from other donors' samples. Both conserved end residues are part of each CDR3. A D gene is named only where the DNA matches it firmly. Size is omitted from some rows. Given values are once, few, many or a class for expanded clones.

abundance: few; d_gene: TRBD1; j_gene: TRBJ2-1; v_gene: TRBV4-3; CDR3nt: TGCGCCAGCAGCCAAGATGCCGGGACAGGGAGCAATGAGCAGTTCTTC; CDR3aa: CASSQDAGTGSNEQFF
abundance: many; d_gene: TRBD1; j_gene: TRBJ1-3; v_gene: TRBV7-2; CDR3nt: TGTGCCAGCAGCTCGACAGGGGGGGGAAACACCATATATTTT; CDR3aa: CASSSTGGGNTIYF
abundance: many; d_gene: TRBD1; j_gene: TRBJ1-4; v_gene: TRBV2; CDR3nt: TGTGCCAGCAGTGGGGACAGGGGCTCGTCTAATGAAAAACTGTTTTTT; CDR3aa: CASSGDRGSSNEKLFF
abundance: many; d_gene: TRBD1; j_gene: TRBJ2-7; v_gene: TRBV7-8; CDR3nt: TGTGCCAGCAGTTATGCAGGGGGCACCTTCTCCTACGAGCAGTACTTC; CDR3aa: CASSYAGGTFSYEQYF
abundance: once; d_gene: .; j_gene: TRBJ1-1; v_gene: TRBV6-5; CDR3nt: TGTGCCAGCAGTTACGGAGGGGCTACTGAAGCTTTCTTT; CDR3aa: CASSYGGATEAFF
abundance: few; d_gene: .; j_gene: TRBJ1-1; v_gene: TRBV29-1; CDR3nt: TGCAGCGTTGAATTACAGGGTGACGCTGAAGCTTTCTTT; CDR3aa: CSVELQGDAEAFF
abundance: .; d_gene: .; j_gene: TRBJ2-6; v_gene: TRBV9; CDR3nt: TGTGCCAGCAGCCCAGCAGCAGCCCCCCGACCTGGGGCCAACGTCCTGACTTTC; CDR3aa: CASSPAAAPRPGANVLTF
abundance: many; d_gene: .; j_gene: TRBJ2-3; v_gene: TRBV15; CDR3nt: TGTGCCACCAGCGTCTTAGCATCGGGAGATAGCACAGATACGCAGTATTTT; CDR3aa: CATSVLASGDSTDTQYF
abundance: .; d_gene: TRBD1; j_gene: TRBJ1-3; v_gene: TRBV20-1; CDR3nt: TGCAGTGCTCGGGGAAGGACAGGGACCGACACCATATATTTT; CDR3aa: CSARGRTGTDTIYF
abundance: few; d_gene: TRBD1; j_gene: TRBJ2-2; v_gene: TRBV7-9; CDR3nt: TGTGCCAGCAGCTTGATCGGACAGGGGGCCGCCGGGGAGCTGTTTTTT; CDR3aa: CASSLIGQGAAGELFF
abundance: many; d_gene: .; j_gene: TRBJ2-3; v_gene: TRBV7-9; CDR3nt: TGTGCCAGCAGCTTGCAGCCGGCGGATACGCAGTATTTT; CDR3aa: CASSLQPADTQYF
abundance: many; d_gene: .; j_gene: TRBJ1-2; v_gene: TRBV12-3/TRBV12-4; CDR3nt: TGTGCCAGCAGTCGCGTCACAGGGAACTATGGCTACACCTTC; CDR3aa: CASSRVTGNYGYTF
abundance: .; d_gene: .; j_gene: TRBJ1-4; v_gene: TRBV5-1; CDR3nt: TGCGCCAGCAGCCCGGATCCGATGGGGGTAGGGGAAAAACTGTTTTTT; CDR3aa: CASSPDPMGVGEKLFF
abundance: .; d_gene: .; j_gene: TRBJ2-7; v_gene: TRBV6-2/TRBV6-3; CDR3nt: TGTGCCAGCAGGATACCAGGGGACTCCTACGAGCAGTACTTC; CDR3aa: CASRIPGDSYEQYF
abundance: .; d_gene: TRBD2; j_gene: TRBJ2-5; v_gene: TRBV4-1; CDR3nt: TGCGCCAGCAGCCAGGGGACTAGCGGGAGGGATTCGGAGACCCAGTACTTC; CDR3aa: CASSQGTSGRDSETQYF
abundance: many; d_gene: .; j_gene: TRBJ2-5; v_gene: TRBV10-3; CDR3nt: TGTGCCATCAGTGGGGATGAAGGAGAGACCCAGTACTTC; CDR3aa: CAISGDEGETQYF
abundance: .; d_gene: .; j_gene: TRBJ2-3; v_gene: TRBV28; CDR3nt: TGTGCCAGCAGTTCCCCGGGGGACCGTAGCACAGATACGCAGTATTTT; CDR3aa: CASSSPGDRSTDTQYF
abundance: many; d_gene: .; j_gene: TRBJ2-7; v_gene: TRBV7-8; CDR3nt: TGTGCCAGCAGCTTAGCGACCGGACAGTACGAGCAGTACTTC; CDR3aa: CASSLATGQYEQYF
abundance: few; d_gene: .; j_gene: TRBJ1-5; v_gene: TRBV20-1; CDR3nt: TGCAGTGCTAGACAGGATAGCAATCAGCCCCAGCATTTT; CDR3aa: CSARQDSNQPQHF
abundance: .; d_gene: .; j_gene: TRBJ1-5; v_gene: TRBV6-6; CDR3nt: TGTGCCAGCAGTTACTCGGACAAGTATCAGCCCCAGCATTTT; CDR3aa: CASSYSDKYQPQHF
abundance: many; d_gene: .; j_gene: TRBJ1-2; v_gene: TRBV19; CDR3nt: TGTGCCAGTACCGCGGGGACGGATGGCTACACCTTC; CDR3aa: CASTAGTDGYTF
abundance: .; d_gene: .; j_gene: TRBJ2-7; v_gene: TRBV6-1; CDR3nt: TGTGCCAGCAGTTATGGTCCGAGCTCCTACGAGCAGTACTTC; CDR3aa: CASSYGPSSYEQYF
abundance: many; d_gene: .; j_gene: TRBJ2-7; v_gene: TRBV7-2; CDR3nt: TGTGCCAGCAGCTTAACCCGGCAGCCCTACGAGCAGTACTTC; CDR3aa: CASSLTRQPYEQYF
abundance: few; d_gene: .; j_gene: TRBJ2-5; v_gene: TRBV7-2; CDR3nt: TGTGCCAGCAGCTTACACAGGGCAGAGACCCAGTACTTC; CDR3aa: CASSLHRAETQYF
abundance: .; d_gene: .; j_gene: TRBJ2-7; v_gene: TRBV7-9; CDR3nt: TGTGCCAGCAGCTTTACAGGGATCGGGCAGTACTTC; CDR3aa: CASSFTGIGQYF
abundance: few; d_gene: TRBD1; j_gene: TRBJ1-6; v_gene: TRBV7-9; CDR3nt: TGTGCCAGCAGCAGACAGGGGGCGGGTTCACCCCTCCACTTT; CDR3aa: CASSRQGAGSPLHF
abundance: few; d_gene: .; j_gene: TRBJ2-3; v_gene: TRBV7-2; CDR3nt: TGTGCCAGCAGCTCCGAGGGCTTTTTTTTTGCTGAAACGCAGTATTTT; CDR3aa: CASSSEGFFFAETQYF
abundance: .; d_gene: .; j_gene: TRBJ1-1; v_gene: TRBV7-2; CDR3nt: TGTGCCAGCAGCTCTATGTTCGCTCACCCGGGGGAGGGCACTGAAGCTTTCTTT; CDR3aa: CASSSMFAHPGEGTEAFF
abundance: .; d_gene: TRBD1; j_gene: TRBJ2-2; v_gene: TRBV25-1; CDR3nt: TGTGCCAGCAGGACAGGGGCTCACCGGGAGCTGTTTTTT; CDR3aa: CASRTGAHRELFF
abundance: many; d_gene: .; j_gene: TRBJ1-2; v_gene: TRBV7-8; CDR3nt: TGTGCCAGCAGCTTAGATGTCGGTGAGCTAGGCTACACCTTC; CDR3aa: CASSLDVGELGYTF
abundance: many; d_gene: .; j_gene: TRBJ1-1; v_gene: TRBV6-1; CDR3nt: TGTGCCAGCAGTGAAAGCGGGGGTCGCACTGAAGCTTTCTTT; CDR3aa: CASSESGGRTEAFF
abundance: many; d_gene: .; j_gene: TRBJ2-5; v_gene: TRBV7-2; CDR3nt: TGTGCCAGCAGCCTTATGGGTTATACTTTGAGGGAGACCCAGTACTTC; CDR3aa: CASSLMGYTLRETQYF
abundance: few; d_gene: .; j_gene: TRBJ1-1; v_gene: TRBV19; CDR3nt: TGTGCCAGTAGTATAGTCGAGGGCGGCACTGAAGCTTTCTTT; CDR3aa: CASSIVEGGTEAFF
abundance: .; d_gene: .; j_gene: TRBJ1-3; v_gene: TRBV10-3; CDR3nt: TGTGCCATCAGTGAGTCGAGGTCTGGAAACACCATATATTTT; CDR3aa: CAISESRSGNTIYF
abundance: many; d_gene: .; j_gene: TRBJ2-4; v_gene: TRBV6-5; CDR3nt: TGTGCCAGCACCCAAGGGGCCATTCAGTACTTC; CDR3aa: CASTQGAIQYF
abundance: .; d_gene: TRBD1; j_gene: TRBJ1-2; v_gene: TRBV5-1; CDR3nt: TGCGCCACCCGGACAGGGCCAAATAACTATGGCTACACCTTC; CDR3aa: CATRTGPNNYGYTF
abundance: few; d_gene: .; j_gene: TRBJ2-1; v_gene: TRBV4-2; CDR3nt: TGTGCCAGCAGCCACTTACTTGGAAACAATGAGCAGTTCTTC; CDR3aa: CASSHLLGNNEQFF
abundance: many; d_gene: TRBD2; j_gene: TRBJ2-7; v_gene: TRBV6-2/TRBV6-3; CDR3nt: TGTGCCAGCGGGGGAGCCGGGACTAGTAGATCCTACGAGCAGTACTTC; CDR3aa: CASGGAGTSRSYEQYF
abundance: many; d_gene: .; j_gene: TRBJ2-1; v_gene: TRBV28; CDR3nt: TGTGCCAGCAGTTACATTTCCGATGAGCAGTTCTTC; CDR3aa: CASSYISDEQFF
abundance: many; d_gene: TRBD1; j_gene: TRBJ2-1; v_gene: TRBV28; CDR3nt: TGTGCCAGCAGACAGGGGTCGGTCTCCAATGAGCAGTTCTTC; CDR3aa: CASRQGSVSNEQFF
abundance: many; d_gene: TRBD1; j_gene: TRBJ2-7; v_gene: TRBV7-2; CDR3nt: TGTGCCAGCAGCTTAGCATCCGGGACAGGGGGATACGAGCAGTACTTC; CDR3aa: CASSLASGTGGYEQYF
abundance: many; d_gene: TRBD1; j_gene: TRBJ2-2; v_gene: TRBV7-8; CDR3nt: TGTGCCAGCAGCTTCCCTCGACAGGGTAGATGGACCGGGGAGCTGTTTTTT; CDR3aa: CASSFPRQGRWTGELFF
abundance: many; d_gene: .; j_gene: TRBJ1-2; v_gene: TRBV24-1; CDR3nt: TGTGCCACCAGTGACCCGACAGTTGGCTACACCTTC; CDR3aa: CATSDPTVGYTF